This is a list of T cell receptor beta chains from one sample in a study of blood T cell repertoires in COVID-19. Data came from immunoSEQ multiplex PCR; TCRdb stores just in-frame clones and leaves some out. The sample lists 100,000 to 110,000 clones, 70% to 90% occurring once. Input material: peripheral blood. The receptor source for this set is a human donor in a cohort sampled during active COVID-19. CDR3s include the opening cysteine and the closing phenylalanine or tryptophan. A D gene is named only where the DNA matches it firmly. Clone size is given for some rows only: seen once, a few or many times, or a class if the clone is expanded.

clone size	D gene	V gene	J gene	CDR3 length	CDR3 DNA	CDR3 protein
NA	NA	TRBV7-9	TRBJ2-7	14	TGTGCCAGCAGCCTAAAGTCGGGCTCCTACGAGCAGTACTTC	CASSLKSGSYEQYF
few	NA	TRBV5-4	TRBJ2-3	14	TGTGCCAGCAGCTTGCGGGGGAACACAGATACGCAGTATTTT	CASSLRGNTDTQYF
NA	NA	TRBV28	TRBJ2-1	15	TGTGCCAGCAGTTTAAGGACCCCCGGCGGGGATGAGCAGTTCTTC	CASSLRTPGGDEQFF
NA	TRBD1	TRBV2	TRBJ2-3	15	TGTGCCAGCAGGCCCGGGACAGGGAGTACAGATACGCAGTATTTT	CASRPGTGSTDTQYF
NA	NA	TRBV6-5	TRBJ1-1	13	TGTGCCAGCAGTTACCGGCCCGGGACTGAAGCTTTCTTT	CASSYRPGTEAFF
NA	TRBD2	TRBV7-7	TRBJ2-5	16	TGTGCCAGCAGCATAGGGACTAGCGGGTGGAGGGAGACCCAGTACTTC	CASSIGTSGWRETQYF
NA	TRBD2	TRBV20-1	TRBJ2-3	14	TGCAGTGCTAGTGTTAGCGGGGGGGGAGATACGCAGTATTTT	CSASVSGGGDTQYF
NA	TRBD1	TRBV5-1	TRBJ1-4	15	TGCGCCAGCAGCCAGGGGACAGGGGATAATGAAAAACTGTTTTTT	CASSQGTGDNEKLFF
NA	TRBD2	TRBV5-1	TRBJ2-1	15	TGCGCCAGCAACTTAGGACTAGCGGGAGTAAATGAGCAGTTCTTC	CASNLGLAGVNEQFF
NA	TRBD1	TRBV5-1	TRBJ1-2	13	TGCGCCAGCAGCTCAGGACAGGCCTATGGCTACACCTTC	CASSSGQAYGYTF
NA	TRBD2	TRBV19	TRBJ2-1	16	TGTGCCAGTAGACTAGCGGGAACCTCCTACTACAATGAGCAGTTCTTC	CASRLAGTSYYNEQFF
NA	NA	TRBV11-2	TRBJ2-5	13	TGTGCCAGCAGCTCCCCCAGGGCGGAGACCCAGTACTTC	CASSSPRAETQYF
NA	TRBD1	TRBV5-1	TRBJ2-3	14	TGCGCCAGCAGCGCAGGACAGGGCACAGATACGCAGTATTTT	CASSAGQGTDTQYF
NA	TRBD2	TRBV7-2	TRBJ2-7	16	TGTGCCAGCAGCGAGGGCCTAGCGGGAGCCTACTACGAGCAGTACTTC	CASSEGLAGAYYEQYF
NA	TRBD2	TRBV29-1	TRBJ2-7	15	TGCAGCGTTGAAGCAGTTGCTGGAGCGGGATACGAGCAGTACTTC	CSVEAVAGAGYEQYF
NA	NA	TRBV7-2	TRBJ1-4	14	TGTGCCAGCAGCGGAGGGGTAGTTGGGGAAAAACTGTTTTTT	CASSGGVVGEKLFF
NA	NA	TRBV10-1	TRBJ2-7	13	TGCGCCAGCAGTTTAGCCAAAAACTACGAGCAGTACTTC	CASSLAKNYEQYF
NA	TRBD2	TRBV4-1	TRBJ2-7	16	TGCGCCAGCAGCCAAGTAATCCCCCGGGCTAGCGGCGAGCAGTACTTC	CASSQVIPRASGEQYF
NA	TRBD2	TRBV12-5	TRBJ2-7	14	TGTGCTAGTGGACTAGCGGGAGGACCCTACGAGCAGTACTTC	CASGLAGGPYEQYF
few	NA	TRBV5-1	TRBJ2-3	12	TGCGCCAGCAGCTTGGCTCTAGATACGCAGTATTTT	CASSLALDTQYF
NA	TRBD2	TRBV7-2	TRBJ2-2	15	TGTGCCAGCAGCAAACTAGCGGATTTTCCCGGGGAGCTGTTTTTT	CASSKLADFPGELFF
NA	TRBD2	TRBV19	TRBJ2-3	21	TGTGCCAGTAGTATAGGGACCCTAGCGGGTTCCCCGTGGGGTGGCACAGATACGCAGTATTTT	CASSIGTLAGSPWGGTDTQYF
once	NA	TRBV4-3	TRBJ2-1	13	TGCGCCAGCAGCCAAGGTATAGCAGGGGTGCAGTTCTTC	CASSQGIAGVQFF
few	TRBD2	TRBV7-8	TRBJ2-1	14	TGTGCCAGCAGGTTGGGAGGGCCAGTCAATGAGCAGTTCTTC	CASRLGGPVNEQFF
NA	NA	TRBV24-1	TRBJ1-2	12	TGTGCCACCAGTGATGAGGGCTATGGCTACACCTTC	CATSDEGYGYTF
NA	TRBD2	TRBV5-1	TRBJ2-3	14	TGCGCCAGCAGCTTGGCGGGAGGTACAGATACGCAGTATTTT	CASSLAGGTDTQYF